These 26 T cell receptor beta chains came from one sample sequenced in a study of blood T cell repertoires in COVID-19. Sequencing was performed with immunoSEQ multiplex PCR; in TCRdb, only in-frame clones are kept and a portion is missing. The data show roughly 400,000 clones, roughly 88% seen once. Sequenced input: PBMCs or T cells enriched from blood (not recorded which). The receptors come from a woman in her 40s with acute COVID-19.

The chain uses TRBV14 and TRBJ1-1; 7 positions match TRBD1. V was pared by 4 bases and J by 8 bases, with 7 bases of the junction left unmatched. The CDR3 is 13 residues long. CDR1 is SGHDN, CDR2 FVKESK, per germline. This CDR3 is CASSRGTATEAFF. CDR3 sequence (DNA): TGTGCCAGCAGCCGAGGGACAGCTACAGAAGCTTTCTTT.

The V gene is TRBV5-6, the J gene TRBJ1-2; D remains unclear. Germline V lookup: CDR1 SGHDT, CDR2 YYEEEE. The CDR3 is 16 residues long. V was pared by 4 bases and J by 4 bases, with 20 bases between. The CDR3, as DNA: TGTGCCAGCAGCCAGATCGTACGGGGAAAGGGCTATGGCTACACCTTC. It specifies CASSQIVRGKGYGYTF.

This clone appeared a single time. The CDR3 region is CASSARQGARTEAFF. CDR3 bases: TGTGCCAGCAGCGCCCGACAGGGGGCGCGGACTGAAGCTTTCTTT. The rearrangement uses TRBV9 and TRBJ1-1; 10 bases match TRBD1. V gave up 3 bases and J gave up 5 bases; unmatched junction bases: 7. This CDR3 region has 15 residues. Germline-derived CDR1 and CDR2 are SGDLS and YYNGEE.

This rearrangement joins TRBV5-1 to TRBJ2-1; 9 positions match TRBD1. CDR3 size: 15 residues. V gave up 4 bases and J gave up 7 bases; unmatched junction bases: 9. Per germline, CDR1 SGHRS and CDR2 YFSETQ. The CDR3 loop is CASSLLQGARNEQFF. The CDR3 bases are TGCGCCAGCAGCCTCTTACAGGGGGCGAGGAATGAGCAGTTCTTC. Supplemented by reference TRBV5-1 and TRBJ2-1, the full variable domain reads KAGVTQTPRYLIKTRGQQVTLSCSPISGHRSVSWYQQTPGQGLQFLFEYFSETQRNKGNFPGRFSGRQFSNSRSEMNVSTLELGDSALYLCASSLLQGARNEQFFGPGTRLTVL.

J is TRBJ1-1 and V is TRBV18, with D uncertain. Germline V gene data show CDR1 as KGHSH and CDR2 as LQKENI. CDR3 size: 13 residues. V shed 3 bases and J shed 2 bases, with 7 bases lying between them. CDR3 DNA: TGTGCCAGCTCACCGAGAGAAAACACTGAAGCTTTCTTT. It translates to CASSPRENTEAFF.

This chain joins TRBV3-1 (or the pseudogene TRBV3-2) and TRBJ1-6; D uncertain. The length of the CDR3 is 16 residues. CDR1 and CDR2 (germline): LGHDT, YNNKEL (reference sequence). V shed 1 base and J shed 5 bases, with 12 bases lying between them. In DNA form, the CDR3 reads TGTGCCAGCAGCCAAGTTTTGGCCTCGAATAATTCACCCCTCCACTTT. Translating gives CASSQVLASNNSPLHF.

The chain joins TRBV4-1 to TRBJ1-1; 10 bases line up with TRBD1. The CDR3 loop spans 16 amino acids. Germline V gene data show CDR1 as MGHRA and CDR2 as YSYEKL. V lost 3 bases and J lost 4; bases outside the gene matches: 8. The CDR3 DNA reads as TGCGCCAGCAGCCATGACGAAGGACAGGGGGGCACTGAAGCTTTCTTT. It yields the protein CASSHDEGQGGTEAFF.

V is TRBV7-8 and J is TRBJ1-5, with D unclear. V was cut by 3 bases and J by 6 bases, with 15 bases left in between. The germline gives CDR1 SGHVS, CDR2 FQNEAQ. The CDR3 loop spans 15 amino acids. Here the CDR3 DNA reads TGTGCCAGCAGCTTGAGGGATGGGTCGGGTCAGCCCCAGCATTTT. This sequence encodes CASSLRDGSGQPQHF.

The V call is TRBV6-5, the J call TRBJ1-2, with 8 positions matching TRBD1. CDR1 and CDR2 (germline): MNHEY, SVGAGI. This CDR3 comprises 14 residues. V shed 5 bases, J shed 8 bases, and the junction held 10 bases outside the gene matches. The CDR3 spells CASSHGQGGGGYTF. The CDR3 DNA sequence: TGTGCCAGCAGTCACGGACAGGGTGGAGGGGGCTACACCTTC.

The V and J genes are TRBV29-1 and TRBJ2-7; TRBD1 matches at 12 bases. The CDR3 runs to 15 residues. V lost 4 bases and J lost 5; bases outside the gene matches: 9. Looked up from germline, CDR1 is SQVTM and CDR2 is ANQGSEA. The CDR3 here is CSVVGMGQGANEQYF. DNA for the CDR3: TGCAGCGTTGTTGGTATGGGACAGGGGGCCAACGAGCAGTACTTC.

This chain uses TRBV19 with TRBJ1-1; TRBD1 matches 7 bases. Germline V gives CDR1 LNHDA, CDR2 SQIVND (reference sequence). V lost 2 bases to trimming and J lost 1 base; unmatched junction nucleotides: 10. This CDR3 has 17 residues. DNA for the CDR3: TGTGCCAGTAGTATACGTGAATTCAGGGGGAGGAACACTGAAGCTTTCTTT. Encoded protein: CASSIREFRGRNTEAFF.

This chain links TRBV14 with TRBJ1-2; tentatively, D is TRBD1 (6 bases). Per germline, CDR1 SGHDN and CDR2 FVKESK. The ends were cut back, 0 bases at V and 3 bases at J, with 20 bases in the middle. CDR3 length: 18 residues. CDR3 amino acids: CASSQEDPPGDHDYGYTF. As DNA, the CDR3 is TGTGCCAGCAGCCAAGAAGACCCTCCAGGGGATCACGACTATGGCTACACCTTC. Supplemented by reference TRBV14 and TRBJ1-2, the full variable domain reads EAGVTQFPSHSVIEKGQTVTLRCDPISGHDNLYWYRRVMGKEIKFLLHFVKESKQDESGMPNNRFLAERTGGTYSTLKVQPAELEDSGVYFCASSQEDPPGDHDYGYTFGSGTRLTVV.

In DNA form, the CDR3 reads TGCAGTGCTAGGCTAAAAGAGACCCAGTACTTC. Protein sequence: CSARLKETQYF. The V and J genes are TRBV20-1 and TRBJ2-5; D call uncertain. Germline-derived CDR1 and CDR2 are DFQATT and SNEGSKA (reference sequence). Trimming left V 3 bases short and J 3 bases short, with 5 bases between. This CDR3 spans 11 amino acids.

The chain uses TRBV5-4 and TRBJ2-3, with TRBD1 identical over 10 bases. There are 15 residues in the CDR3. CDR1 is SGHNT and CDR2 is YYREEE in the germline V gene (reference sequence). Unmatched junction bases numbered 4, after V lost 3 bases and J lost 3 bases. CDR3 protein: CASSYGTGVTDTQYF. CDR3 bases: TGTGCCAGCAGCTACGGGACAGGGGTAACAGATACGCAGTATTTT.

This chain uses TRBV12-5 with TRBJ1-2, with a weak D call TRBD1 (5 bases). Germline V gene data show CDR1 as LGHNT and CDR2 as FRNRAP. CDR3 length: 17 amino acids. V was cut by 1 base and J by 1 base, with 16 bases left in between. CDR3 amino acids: CASGLGLGDALNYGYTF. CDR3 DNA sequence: TGTGCTAGTGGTTTGGGACTAGGGGACGCGCTTAACTATGGCTACACCTTC. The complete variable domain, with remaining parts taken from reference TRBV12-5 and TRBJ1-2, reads DARVTQTPRHKVTEMGQEVTMRCQPILGHNTVFWYRQTMMQGLELLAYFRNRAPLDDSGMPKDRFSAEMPDATLATLKIQPSEPRDSAVYFCASGLGLGDALNYGYTFGSGTRLTVV.

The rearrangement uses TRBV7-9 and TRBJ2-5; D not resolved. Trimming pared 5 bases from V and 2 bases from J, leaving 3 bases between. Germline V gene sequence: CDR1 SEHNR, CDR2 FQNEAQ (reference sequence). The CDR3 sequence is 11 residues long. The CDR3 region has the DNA TGTGCCAGCAGCGTACAAGAGACCCAGTACTTC. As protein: CASSVQETQYF.

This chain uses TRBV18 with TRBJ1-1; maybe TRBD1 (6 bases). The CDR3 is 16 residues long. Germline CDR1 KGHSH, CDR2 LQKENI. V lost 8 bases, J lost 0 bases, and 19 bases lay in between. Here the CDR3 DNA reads TGTGCCAGCGGGGGACGGGGGGCCGATCTGAACACTGAAGCTTTCTTT. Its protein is CASGGRGADLNTEAFF.

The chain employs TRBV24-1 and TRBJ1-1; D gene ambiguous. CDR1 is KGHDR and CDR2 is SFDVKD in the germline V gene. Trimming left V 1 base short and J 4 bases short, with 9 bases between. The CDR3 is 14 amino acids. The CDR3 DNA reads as TGTGCCACCAGTGATTTTGGAGGGCTCACTGAAGCTTTCTTT. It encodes CATSDFGGLTEAFF.

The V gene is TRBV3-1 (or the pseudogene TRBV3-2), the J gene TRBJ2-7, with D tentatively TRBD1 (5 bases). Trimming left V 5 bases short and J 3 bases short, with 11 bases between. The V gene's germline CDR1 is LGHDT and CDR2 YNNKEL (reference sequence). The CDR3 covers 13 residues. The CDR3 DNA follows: TGTGCCAGCAGCTCCTTAGGGGACTACGAGCAGTACTTC. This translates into CASSSLGDYEQYF.

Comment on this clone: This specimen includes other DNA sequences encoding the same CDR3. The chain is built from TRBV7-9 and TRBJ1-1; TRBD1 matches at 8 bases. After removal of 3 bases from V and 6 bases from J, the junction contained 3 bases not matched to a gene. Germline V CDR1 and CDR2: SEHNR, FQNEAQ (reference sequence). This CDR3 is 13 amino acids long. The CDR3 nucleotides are TGTGCCAGCAGCTTCGACAGGGGTTCTGAAGCTTTCTTT. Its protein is CASSFDRGSEAFF.

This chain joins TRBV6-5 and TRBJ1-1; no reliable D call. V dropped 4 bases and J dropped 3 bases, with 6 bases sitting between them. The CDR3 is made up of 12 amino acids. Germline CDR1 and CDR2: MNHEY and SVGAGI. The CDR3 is CASSSSHTEAFF. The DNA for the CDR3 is TGTGCCAGCAGTTCGAGCCACACTGAAGCTTTCTTT.

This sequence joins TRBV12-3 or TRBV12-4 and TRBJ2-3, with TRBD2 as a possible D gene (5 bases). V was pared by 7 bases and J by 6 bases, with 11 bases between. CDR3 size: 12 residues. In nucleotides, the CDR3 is TGTGCCAGCAATCCGGGATCGGATACGCAGTATTTT. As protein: CASNPGSDTQYF.

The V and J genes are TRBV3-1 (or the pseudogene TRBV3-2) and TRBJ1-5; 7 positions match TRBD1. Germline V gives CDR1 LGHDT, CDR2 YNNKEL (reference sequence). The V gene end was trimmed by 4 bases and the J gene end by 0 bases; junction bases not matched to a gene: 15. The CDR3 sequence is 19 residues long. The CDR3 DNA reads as TGTGCCAGCAGCCCCGGTCGGACAGGCCCCATTGATAGCAATCAGCCCCAGCATTTT. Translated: CASSPGRTGPIDSNQPQHF.

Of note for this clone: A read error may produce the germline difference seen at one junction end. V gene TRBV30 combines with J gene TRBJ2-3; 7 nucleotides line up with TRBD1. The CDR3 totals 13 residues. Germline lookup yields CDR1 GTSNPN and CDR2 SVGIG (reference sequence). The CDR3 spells CTWTGIVTDTQYF. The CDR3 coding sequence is TGTACCTGGACAGGAATTGTCACAGATACGCAGTATTTT.

Here the CDR3 reads CASSRHRTGELFF. The DNA of the CDR3 is TGTGCCAGCAGCCGACATCGCACCGGGGAGCTGTTTTTT. The chain employs TRBV3-1 (or the pseudogene TRBV3-2) and TRBJ2-2; D is unclear. The CDR3 has 13 residues. V was pared by 4 bases and J by 4 bases, with 7 bases between. Germline V gives CDR1 LGHDT, CDR2 YNNKEL (reference sequence).

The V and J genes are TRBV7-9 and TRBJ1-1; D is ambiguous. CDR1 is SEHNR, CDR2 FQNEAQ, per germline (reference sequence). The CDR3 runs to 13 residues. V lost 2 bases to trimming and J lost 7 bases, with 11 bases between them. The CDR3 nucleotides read TGTGCCAGCAGCTTACGGGAGGGATATGAAGCTTTCTTT. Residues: CASSLREGYEAFF.